The following is a T cell receptor beta chain sequence with its context. This clone's antigen is unknown. No base-level quality is on record; no much larger clone is a single base apart. Other DNA variants within this sample encode the same CDR3. Libraries came from the immunoSEQ multiplex PCR assay. For the multiplex PCR, a mixture combining 60 forward primers for TCR Vbeta segments and 13 reverse primers for TCR Jbeta segments was used. The CDR3 region of rearranged TCR beta genes was amplified from genomic DNA by a multiplex PCR assay. The Illumina HiSeq System was used to sequence the amplified TCR beta libraries as 87-base-pair reads. As for the authors' bioinformatics: A later analysis counted some 80 million unique TCR beta chains across the 550 to 700 repertoires, and some 11 million of these chains were shared by at least two donors. A nearest-neighbor algorithm error-corrected the raw reads and collapsed the reads into unique sequences, merging closely related sequences to remove PCR and sequencing errors. V, D and J gene segments were assigned by aligning CDR3 sequences to IMGT reference sequences. For a sequence to be retained, at least a six-nucleotide match to both a V gene segment and a J gene segment was required. Rearrangements were called productive when the CDR3 lacked stop codons and stayed in frame with V and J; all others were non-productive. CDR3 was defined by IMGT convention, running from the second conserved V-encoded cysteine to the conserved J-encoded phenylalanine. In an earlier analysis of approximately 500 of the donors, sequences lacking an unambiguous match to a single V gene segment were excluded. In an earlier analysis of 587 of the donors, V segments were called functional above 56.7% productive rearrangements and were called segregating when the between-donor standard deviation exceeded 5%. A statistical classification framework was developed to diagnose cytomegalovirus status using the catalog of TCR beta chain sequences. V and J gene assignment, in a later analysis, came from comparing TCR nucleotide sequences with IMGT/GENE-DB human TR gene sequences. A later analysis assigned CDR3 sequences and most-parsimonious VDJ recombination scenarios with the TCRdist pipeline. In a later analysis, every TCR beta chain was defined by the combination of its CDR3 amino acid sequence and its V-gene family, and reads without a unique V-gene family were dropped. In a later analysis, approximately 640 highly shared, low-generation-probability nucleotide sequences were removed to address suspected cross-contamination and a sequencing artifact. For each public chain, a later analysis derived a clonal expansion index from normalized ranks of inferred template counts within each repertoire. Generation probabilities in a later analysis came from a VDJ recombination model fitted to out-of-frame rearrangements, and those results were checked against IGoR. A later analysis scored TCR-TCR, TCR-HLA and TCR-CMV co-occurrence with hypergeometric tests, applying a repertoire-size bias correction to TCR pairs. To estimate false discovery rates, a later analysis permuted the HLA or CMV assignments 20 times. In a later analysis, co-occurring TCRs were grouped using DBSCAN, and TCRdist sequence similarity was added for clustering within HLA-allele-positive subsets. Repertoires with fewer than 30,000 or more than 120,000 public chains, plus five repertoires with anomalous nucleotide sharing, were excluded from co-occurrence clustering. TCRdb took over this immuneACCESS table, retaining in-frame rearrangements with V and J assigned. Such tables are incomplete; in checked studies, under half of the missing clones stem from an unresolved V gene, and the remainder is unexplained. D and trimming were read from the DNA, whereas the V and J calls and clone size are those reported in that table. In this sample the table shows about 180,000 clones, 76% of which occur a single time. 2% to 3% of the sample rests with the top ten.

The cohort consisted of 600 to 700 healthy bone marrow donors. At the time of sampling, every cohort member was nominally healthy, though immune exposures that went unrecorded were likely present. The donor was CMV seropositive and was included in the group of some 290 seropositive cohort members. Each donor provided a peripheral blood sample, and peripheral blood mononuclear cells were used for TCR beta sequencing. The Qiagen DNeasy Blood Extraction Kit was used to extract genomic DNA from the blood cell samples. The entry originates in a study of cytomegalovirus exposure and HLA in healthy donors (dated by TCRdb to 2016 to 2017). For the study in its entirety: An earlier analysis of about 530 of the donors reported 276 Gb of sequence data and 90 million to 120 million unique TCR beta sequences obtained from approximately 180 million T cells. About 280 gigabases of sequencing data and approximately 93 million unique TCR sequences were included in an early release covering roughly 700 HLA-typed donors. Of the roughly 400 genotyped donors, 65% to 90% were placed in the genetic ancestry cluster associated with self-reported Caucasian donors. The study aimed to test whether signatures of past pathogen exposure could be identified by cataloging public T cell receptors. Using immunosequencing, the study profiled T cell repertoires from 640 or so subjects and related those repertoires to cytomegalovirus serostatus. In addition to the first cohort of about 650 subjects, a separate validation cohort of 130 or so different subjects was used. To predict cytomegalovirus infection status, the study combined high-throughput TCR immunosequencing, statistical association of individual TCRs with disease status, and machine learning. To study patterns of TCR occurrence, a later analysis re-analyzed previously published TCR beta repertoires from several hundred donors and added high-resolution HLA genotyping. The later analysis used no new phenotypic data to find candidate immune exposures, relying instead on TCR beta sequences and their occurrence across donors. An earlier analysis of around 580 of the donors used high-throughput TCR beta sequencing to judge whether each TCR beta V gene segment behaved as functional or pseudogenic. Donor age, sex, ethnicity and CMV serostatus were compiled together with the repertoire data. In a later genetic analysis, genome-wide SNP genotypes for about 55% of the roughly 700 donors were used, and that subset was treated as a discovery cohort. All discovery cohort repertoires had been generated on a single sequencing platform. Class I and class II HLA loci were covered by the typing at four-digit resolution. Typing coverage differed by locus: A, B, C, DRB1 and DQB1 were typed in roughly 620-630 donors, DQA1 in 500 to 550, DPA1 in over 600, and DPB1 in 450 to 480. Roughly 5 DR-DQ haplotypes were handled as single units for association and clustering, since linkage in the cohort was strong. On average, around 240,000 unique TCR beta nucleotide sequences were sequenced per donor among some 420 genotyped donors of the cohort, with roughly a sixth of those sequences being non-productive.

The paper's findings and limits, for the study overall: In a later genetic analysis, a missense DCLRE1C variant was associated with V-gene and J-gene trimming of TCR beta chains, and the association was replicated in an independent cohort. Most TCR sequences were observed very rarely across donors, whereas some public TCRs were present in many individuals. CMV serostatus was the only immune exposure information available for the cohort. In a later analysis, over 15,000 TCR beta sequences were associated with specific HLA alleles at a false discovery rate of 0.05. Because HLA typing was unavailable for some donors at each locus, only the typed subset was used in association tests. A further reported finding was that TCR beta sequences accurately predicted the HLA-A and HLA-B alleles for most subjects in the first cohort. Linkage disequilibrium might explain the correlated functional status among segregating V segments, but an unknown experimental factor could not be excluded. This cohort had only TCR beta chains sequenced, and the lack of alpha or paired-chain data limited which features could be detected. When HLA alleles, especially DR and DQ, strongly co-occurred, attributing TCR associations to individual alleles was difficult. Over 15 rarely observed V segments, including chromosome 9 orphons, were excluded from the earlier analysis of about 500 of the donors because counts were too low. In vitro tests confirmed that three of the cytomegalovirus-associated TCR beta chains recognize cytomegalovirus antigens. Roughly uniform sequencing depth across donors was assumed in presence/absence analyses, although this assumption may not hold. According to a later analysis, TCR association rates differed among HLA loci, with DRB1 alleles showing the most associated TCRs and HLA-C alleles showing the fewest. According to a later genetic analysis, donors in an Asian-associated ancestry cluster had fewer N-insertions in productive TCRs than the approximately 650-donor mean. Compared with equally common non-associated chains, HLA-associated TCR beta chains in a later analysis were more clonally expanded and had lower generation probabilities. The sequencing pipeline was judged likely to have produced a cluster of highly shared sequence variants as a technical artifact. In an earlier analysis of roughly 560 of the donors, most TCR beta V segments were observed in productive rearrangements about 87% or about 30% of the time, broadly matching IMGT annotations. Cytomegalovirus status was reported to be diagnosed by the classifier with high specificity and sensitivity in both the original and validation cohorts. The study gave a list of under 200 TCR beta chains associated with cytomegalovirus. In a later analysis, several top co-occurrence clusters were reported to appear linked to parvovirus B19, influenza, CMV and Epstein-Barr virus. According to the authors, the approach could potentially be generalized to other disease states and immunological phenotypes. In a later analysis, most CMV-associated TCR beta chains were found to appear HLA-restricted, with HLA associations seemingly driven largely by CMV exposure.

Sequences were obtained from PBMCs. The receptor was isolated from a woman aged 25 to 45 in good health and CMV-seropositive.

In nucleotides, the sequence is TGTGCCAGCAGCCAAGGTGTTCAAGGGGCCGAGCAGTACTTC. This sequence encodes CASSQGVQGAEQYF. The receptor chain draws on TRBV4-2 and TRBJ2-7; a tentative D match to TRBD1 spans 5 bases. Trimming at the junction amounts to 1 base on V and 6 bases on J, and the germline ends lie 13 bases apart. The CDR3 measures 14 amino acids from cysteine to phenylalanine. This entry keeps only the CDR3 DNA: 42 bases, framed from base 1. From the germline V gene, CDR1 is LGHNA and CDR2 is YNFKEQ.